The next 31 T cell receptor beta chains were all read from a single sample in a study of cytomegalovirus exposure and HLA in healthy donors. The PCR employed 60 Vbeta primers together with 13 Jbeta primers. Here immunoSEQ multiplex PCR was the method, and the copy in TCRdb shows in-frame clones only, minus some. The table has some 200,000 clones, roughly 80% seen once. The material sequenced was PBMCs. The receptor source for this set is a man aged 35 to 55 in good health and CMV-seropositive.

V is TRBV7-9 and J is TRBJ1-2; 7 bases are a match to TRBD1. The germline gives CDR1 SEHNR, CDR2 FQNEAQ (reference sequence). With 3 bases clipped from V and 8 bases from J, the junction kept 3 bases outside the gene matches. This CDR3 is 12 amino acids long. The CDR3 region is CASSLTGKGYTF. The CDR3 nucleotides read TGTGCCAGCAGCTTGACAGGGAAAGGCTACACCTTC.

The chain carries TRBV4-3 and TRBJ2-3; tentative D call: TRBD2 (6 bases). Germline CDR1 is LGHNA and CDR2 is YSLEER. This CDR3 region has 19 residues. Trimming took off 1 base at V and 0 bases at J, with 20 bases between the two ends. The CDR3 here is CASSQAVMGGPTSTDTQYF. The CDR3 DNA sequence: TGCGCCAGCAGCCAAGCGGTTATGGGGGGACCTACTAGCACAGATACGCAGTATTTT.

This clone was found a few times. This chain uses TRBV6-5 with TRBJ1-1, with 8 nucleotides matching TRBD1. Germline lookup yields CDR1 MNHEY and CDR2 SVGAGI. The CDR3 is made up of 13 amino acids. The V segment lost 4 bases and the J segment 5 bases; nucleotides outside the gene matches: 3. The CDR3: CASSSGTGTEAFF. In DNA, the CDR3 is TGTGCCAGCAGTTCAGGGACAGGAACTGAAGCTTTCTTT.

This clone appeared a few times. The chain joins TRBV7-2 to TRBJ2-5; tentatively, D is TRBD2 (5 bases). V gave up 1 base and J gave up 2 bases, with 11 bases separating them. CDR3 length: 15 residues. CDR1 and CDR2 from the germline V gene are SGHTA and FQGNSA. The CDR3 reads CASSLVWPGQETQYF. DNA of the CDR3: TGTGCCAGCAGCTTAGTTTGGCCGGGACAAGAGACCCAGTACTTC.

The chain recombines TRBV28 with TRBJ2-7; TRBD2 aligns across 8 bases. The CDR3 consists of 15 residues. Trimming took 3 bases from V and 1 from J; bases not matched to a gene: 5. Germline lookup yields CDR1 MDHEN and CDR2 SYDVKM. The CDR3 region is CASSFGLAGSYEQYF. The CDR3 region has the DNA TGTGCCAGCAGTTTCGGTCTAGCGGGTTCCTACGAGCAGTACTTC.

The genes are TRBV19 and TRBJ1-6; a weak D match, TRBD1 (5 bases). Looked up from germline, CDR1 is LNHDA and CDR2 is SQIVND (reference sequence). V gave up 7 bases and J gave up 5 bases, with 15 bases separating them. This CDR3 spans 15 amino acids. The CDR3 DNA follows: TGTGCCAGTACTGAACAGGTCTTGGATAATTCACCCCTCCACTTT. Its protein product is CASTEQVLDNSPLHF.

This clone was observed a few times. The V call is TRBV10-3, the J call TRBJ2-3; TRBD1 aligns across 10 bases. This CDR3 spans 14 amino acids. CDR1 and CDR2 (germline): ENHRY, SYGVKD. The ends lost 6 bases at V and 6 bases at J; junction bases unmatched: 6. The CDR3 region is CAIRAGTGADTQYF. The CDR3 bases are TGTGCCATCAGAGCCGGGACAGGGGCCGATACGCAGTATTTT.

This chain links TRBV7-2 with TRBJ1-3, with D perhaps TRBD1 (6 bases). From germline, CDR1 is SGHTA and CDR2 FQGNSA. There are 16 residues in the CDR3. V dropped 0 bases and J dropped 4 bases, with 13 bases sitting between them. CDR3 sequence: CASSLARGMLGNTIYF. CDR3 sequence (DNA): TGTGCCAGCAGCTTAGCGAGGGGGATGTTAGGAAACACCATATATTTT.

This clone was counted a few times. The chain carries TRBV7-9 and TRBJ1-4, with D perhaps matching TRBD1 (5 bases). CDR1 is SEHNR, CDR2 FQNEAQ, per germline (reference sequence). V was trimmed by 3 bases and J by 2 bases, leaving 7 bases between them. This CDR3 is 14 amino acids long. CDR3 loop: CASSFRGTNEKLFF. The DNA of the CDR3 is TGTGCCAGCAGCTTTAGGGGTACTAATGAAAAACTGTTTTTT.

This clone has a single count. This chain joins TRBV6-5 and TRBJ2-5; 8 nucleotides agree with TRBD2. The CDR3 contains 15 residues. V lost 3 bases to trimming and J lost 2 bases; unmatched junction nucleotides: 5. Germline CDR1 and CDR2: MNHEY and SVGAGI. The CDR3 here is CASSYGTRGQETQYF. The CDR3 DNA follows: TGTGCCAGCAGTTATGGGACTAGGGGGCAAGAGACCCAGTACTTC.

The chain carries TRBV7-2 and TRBJ1-5; tentative D call: TRBD1 (5 bases). Germline-derived CDR1 and CDR2 are SGHTA and FQGNSA. Trimming cost V 5 bases and J 3 bases, with 8 bases left between them. The CDR3 has 13 residues. The CDR3 here is CASSRQYNQPQHF. CDR3 DNA sequence: TGTGCCAGCAGCAGACAGTACAATCAGCCCCAGCATTTT.

This clone appeared once. This sequence joins TRBV11-1 and TRBJ2-7; TRBD2 matches 11 bases. After removal of 6 bases from V and 2 bases from J, the junction contained 9 bases not matched to a gene. Germline V lookup: CDR1 SGHAT, CDR2 FQDESV (reference sequence). This CDR3 comprises 16 residues. The DNA of the CDR3 is TGTGCCAGCAGGTCTACTAGCGGGGGATTGACCTACGAGCAGTACTTC. Translating gives CASRSTSGGLTYEQYF.

The chain joins TRBV30 to TRBJ1-2; D might be TRBD1 (6 bases). From germline, CDR1 is GTSNPN and CDR2 SVGIG (reference sequence). The CDR3 extends over 12 amino acids. V was pared by 8 bases and J by 1 base, with 11 bases between. The CDR3 sequence is CAIEQGNYGYTF. In DNA form, the CDR3 reads TGTGCCATAGAACAGGGTAACTATGGCTACACCTTC.

The chain couples TRBV29-1 to TRBJ2-7, with a tentative D call TRBD1 (6 bases). The CDR3 totals 12 residues. The germline V and J ends were trimmed by 7 bases and 2 bases, with 12 bases remaining between them. Per germline, CDR1 SQVTM and CDR2 ANQGSEA. The CDR3 sequence is CSGSDSPYEQYF. The CDR3 DNA follows: TGCAGCGGATCGGACAGCCCCTACGAGCAGTACTTC.

The chain is built from TRBV5-5 and TRBJ2-5, with 8 bases lining up with TRBD1. J lost 1 base, V lost 1 base, and 3 bases had no gene match. The germline V gene encodes CDR1 SGHKS and CDR2 YYEKEE (reference sequence). The CDR3 spans 15 residues. The CDR3 DNA reads as TGTGCCAGCAGCTTGCGACAGGGGTTCCAAGAGACCCAGTACTTC. It yields the protein CASSLRQGFQETQYF.

The gene calls are TRBV28 and TRBJ2-7, with 8 bases lining up with TRBD2. The CDR3 contains 15 residues. CDR1 MDHEN and CDR2 SYDVKM come from the germline V gene. The J segment lost 3 bases and the V segment lost 1 base, leaving 5 bases of the junction unmatched. CDR3 residues: CASSLSGGVVYEQYF. CDR3 coding DNA: TGTGCCAGCAGTTTATCGGGGGGGGTGGTCTACGAGCAGTACTTC.

The rearrangement uses TRBV5-4 and TRBJ1-4; TRBD1 matches 10 bases. Unmatched junction bases numbered 7, after V lost 3 bases and J lost 8 bases. The germline V gene encodes CDR1 SGHNT and CDR2 YYREEE (reference sequence). CDR3 length: 15 residues. The CDR3 sequence is CASSSEGTGDEKLFF. CDR3 nucleotides: TGTGCCAGCAGCTCCGAGGGGACAGGGGACGAAAAACTGTTTTTT.

This chain connects TRBV7-2 to TRBJ2-7, with D unclear. Trimming took 1 base from V and 4 from J, leaving 8 bases between them. Looked up from germline, CDR1 is SGHTA and CDR2 is FQGNSA. This CDR3 region has 13 residues. CDR3 loop: CASSLEPGYEQYF. The DNA of the CDR3 is TGTGCCAGCAGCTTAGAGCCGGGTTACGAGCAGTACTTC. Full variable domain (outside the CDR3, taken from reference TRBV7-2 and TRBJ2-7): GAGVSQSPSNKVTEKGKDVELRCDPISGHTALYWYRQSLGQGLEFLIYFQGNSAPDKSGLPSDRFSAERTGGSVSTLTIQRTQQEDSAVYLCASSLEPGYEQYFGPGTRLTVT.

The chain combines TRBV4-2 with TRBJ1-1; D remains unclear. Germline V gives CDR1 LGHNA, CDR2 YNFKEQ. The CDR3 loop spans 13 amino acids. V gave up 4 bases and J gave up 11 bases, with 17 bases separating them. CDR3 protein: CASSLFKGSGAFF. CDR3 in DNA: TGTGCCAGCAGCCTTTTTAAGGGCAGCGGCGCTTTCTTT.

The chain couples TRBV4-1 to TRBJ2-7; D is perhaps TRBD2 (5 bases). The length of the CDR3 is 16 residues. V dropped 0 bases and J dropped 3 bases, with 15 bases sitting between them. In germline, CDR1 is MGHRA, CDR2 YSYEKL. CDR3 residues: CASSQEIGELRYEQYF. Written as DNA, the CDR3 is TGCGCCAGCAGCCAAGAAATCGGGGAACTACGCTACGAGCAGTACTTC.

This chain joins TRBV19 and TRBJ1-5; tentative D call: TRBD1 (6 bases). V gave up 5 bases and J gave up 5 bases, with 10 bases separating them. CDR3 length: 13 residues. Germline V gene lookup returns CDR1 LNHDA and CDR2 SQIVND (reference sequence). The CDR3 here is CASSARGYQPQHF. The CDR3 DNA sequence: TGTGCCAGTAGTGCCAGGGGCTATCAGCCCCAGCATTTT. Full variable domain (rest looked up from reference TRBV19 and TRBJ1-5): DGGITQSPKYLFRKEGQNVTLSCEQNLNHDAMYWYRQDPGQGLRLIYYSQIVNDFQKGDIAEGYSVSREKKESFPLTVTSAQKNPTAFYLCASSARGYQPQHFGDGTRLSIL.

This sequence joins TRBV7-9 and TRBJ2-7; 7 bases fit TRBD1. The CDR3 has 15 amino acids. Germline V gene lookup returns CDR1 SEHNR and CDR2 FQNEAQ (reference sequence). Trimming cost V 5 bases and J 1 base; bases outside gene matches: 8. For the CDR3, the DNA is TGTGCCAGCAGCCCACCGGACAGGAGATCCTACGAGCAGTACTTC. It translates to CASSPPDRRSYEQYF.

This rearrangement joins TRBV19 to TRBJ1-1; 10 bases fit TRBD1. The CDR3 length is 14 residues. The germline gives CDR1 LNHDA, CDR2 SQIVND (reference sequence). With V trimmed by 5 bases and J by 6 bases, 6 bases remained unmatched. In DNA form, the CDR3 reads TGTGCCAGTAGTCAGTTCGACAGGGGGCCTGAAGCTTTCTTT. It specifies CASSQFDRGPEAFF.

The rearrangement links TRBV5-1 to TRBJ1-1; a possible D gene is TRBD1 (6 bases). The germline V gene has CDR1 SGHRS and CDR2 YFSETQ. V lost 1 base, J lost 4 bases, and 11 bases lay in between. CDR3 size: 14 residues. The CDR3 is CASSLTGMGTEAFF. The DNA for the CDR3 is TGCGCCAGCAGCTTGACAGGGATGGGCACTGAAGCTTTCTTT.

The rearrangement uses TRBV4-2 and TRBJ2-3; D perhaps matches TRBD2 (5 bases). Deletions cut 0 bases from V and 6 bases from J, with 10 bases between. This CDR3 contains 14 residues. CDR1 is LGHNA, CDR2 YNFKEQ, per germline. The CDR3 reads CASSQEQLGDTQYF. As DNA, the CDR3 is TGTGCCAGCAGCCAAGAACAACTAGGTGATACGCAGTATTTT.

In this sample, this clone turned up a few times. This is likely a read error, given that the CDR3 carries no conserved phenylalanine or tryptophan at its end. The limits of the CDR3 on the DNA are not certain, so only TCRdb's listed CDR3 is given. The chain links TRBV9 to TRBJ1-1. Per the germline V gene, CDR1 is SGDLS and CDR2 is YYNGEE. The CDR3 sequence runs 11 residues, both termini included. CDR3 region: CASSASTGLSL.

The chain uses TRBV9 and TRBJ2-2, with TRBD1 matching over 7 bases. V was pared by 8 bases and J by 3 bases, with 7 bases of the junction left unmatched. This CDR3 has 14 residues. From germline, CDR1 is SGDLS and CDR2 YYNGEE. In DNA form, the CDR3 reads TGTGCCAGTACCGACAGGGAGCACACCGGGGAGCTGTTTTTT. Translating gives CASTDREHTGELFF.

This rearrangement joins TRBV7-2 to TRBJ2-7; D unclear. The CDR3 runs 11 residues. The germline gives CDR1 SGHTA, CDR2 FQGNSA. V was clipped by 3 bases and J by 7 bases, with 7 bases between them. The CDR3 region has the DNA TGTGCCAGCAGCTTGGCCTGGGAGCAGTACTTC. Protein sequence: CASSLAWEQYF.

The chain uses TRBV28 and TRBJ2-1, with D possibly matching TRBD1 (7 bases). The CDR3 is 15 amino acids. V was clipped by 6 bases and J by 9 bases, with 21 bases between them. Germline-derived CDR1 and CDR2 are MDHEN and SYDVKM. The CDR3 DNA is TGTGCCAGCAGCTTCCTGGCAGGGGGGTACGCTGAGCAGTTCTTC. Its protein is CASSFLAGGYAEQFF. Full variable domain (outside the CDR3, taken from reference TRBV28 and TRBJ2-1): DVKVTQSSRYLVKRTGEKVFLECVQDMDHENMFWYRQDPGLGLRLIYFSYDVKMKEKGDIPEGYSVSREKKERFSLILESASTNQTSMYLCASSFLAGGYAEQFFGPGTRLTVL.

This clone was seen a single time. The chain combines TRBV7-6 with TRBJ2-2; a weak D match, TRBD2 (7 bases). The ends were cut back, 1 base at V and 2 bases at J, with 14 bases in the middle. The CDR3 has 17 amino acids. Germline-derived CDR1 and CDR2 are SGHVS and FNYEAQ. DNA of the CDR3: TGTGCCAGCAGCTTAGTATCTGGGGGGGCAAACACCGGGGAGCTGTTTTTT. It encodes CASSLVSGGANTGELFF.

V usage is TRBV27 and J usage is TRBJ2-7, with TRBD1 matching 9 bases. Trimming took 3 bases from V and 3 from J; bases not matched to a gene: 3. The CDR3 extends over 14 amino acids. CDR1 is MNHEY, CDR2 SMNVEV, per germline (reference sequence). The CDR3 coding sequence is TGTGCCAGCAGTTTGGGGACAGGGAACTACGAGCAGTACTTC. This sequence encodes CASSLGTGNYEQYF.